The sequence of this T cell receptor (beta chain) was determined in a study of blood T cell repertoires in COVID-19. Study-level background: PBMCs, B-cell-depleted T cells, or T cells were the source of the cDNA or gDNA that made up the material.

The germline gives CDR1 KGHSH, CDR2 LQKENI. CDR3 length: 15 amino acids. J gave up 8 bases and V 3 bases, and 6 bases lay outside the gene matches. As originally analysed: Estimates of nucleated cell counts were drawn from the amplification of reference gene primers. Produced via immunoSEQ multiplex PCR; TCRdb's table is partial and in-frame only. V, J and clone size derive from that table, while D and trimming were established from the DNA sequence. The sample holds about 300,000 clones, about nine tenths seen once. Living in under 30 US areas, the participants were between about 18 and 100 years of age. In the 2 weeks before study entry, exposed participants met a COVID-19 case, which was PCR-confirmed or clinician-diagnosed.

The origin of this receptor is a woman aged 50 to 65 who had been exposed to COVID-19. The specimen was PBMCs or T cells enriched from blood (not recorded which). The rearrangement links TRBV18 to TRBJ2-1, with 11 bases fitting TRBD2. This CDR3 reads CASSPASGGNDEQFF. In DNA form, the CDR3 reads TGTGCCAGCTCACCGGCTAGCGGGGGGAACGATGAGCAGTTCTTC.